These 28 T cell receptor beta chains were all obtained from the same sample, sequenced in a study of CD8 T cells in ankylosing spondylitis. TCRdb re-called the 5' RACE reads with MiXCR, one entry per CDR3 protein. The data contain about 250,000 distinct CDR3 sequences, more than 20% of them singletons. Sample: blood, either unsorted or a sorted T cell fraction (not recorded which). The receptor source for this set is a male donor with ankylosing spondylitis or in good health (not recorded which).

The chain is built from TRBV20-1 and TRBJ2-3; D not resolved. The germline V gene encodes CDR1 DFQATT and CDR2 SNEGSKA (reference sequence). Trimming cost V 4 bases and J 2 bases, with 10 bases left between them. CDR3 length: 13 residues. CDR3 sequence: CSAIEEYTDTQYF. CDR3 nucleotides: TGCAGTGCTATCGAGGAGTACACAGATACGCAGTATTTT.

This clonotype was counted only a few times. CDR3 loop: CASSLTELSYNEQFF. The CDR3, as DNA: TGCGCCAGCAGCTTGACAGAGCTCTCCTACAATGAGCAGTTCTTC. The chain recombines TRBV5-1 with TRBJ2-1; no reliable D call. V lost 1 base and J 0 bases, leaving 8 bases between the germline ends. This CDR3 is 15 amino acids long. Germline CDR1 SGHRS, CDR2 YFSETQ. The full variable domain, in which reference TRBV5-1 and TRBJ2-1 provide the parts outside the CDR3, is KAGVTQTPRYLIKTRGQQVTLSCSPISGHRSVSWYQQTPGQGLQFLFEYFSETQRNKGNFPGRFSGRQFSNSRSEMNVSTLELGDSALYLCASSLTELSYNEQFFGPGTRLTVL.

A single count supports this clonotype. Just one base apart from a much larger clone, this may be a read error. V is TRBV5-5 and J is TRBJ2-1, with 11 positions matching TRBD2. This CDR3 comprises 17 residues. Germline CDR1 reads SGHKS; CDR2 reads YYEKEE (reference sequence). The CDR3 nucleotides read TGTGCCATCAGCCTCGACCGGGTCGCTAGCGGGGGGAATGAGCAGTTCTTC. Translation: CAISLDRVASGGNEQFF.

V is TRBV12-3 or TRBV12-4 and J is TRBJ2-3, with a tentative D call TRBD1 (6 bases). The CDR3 runs to 14 residues. Trimming left V 6 bases short and J 2 bases short, with 12 bases between. The CDR3 DNA follows: TGTGCCAGCAGGATACAGGGTCACACAGATACGCAGTATTTT. This gives the protein CASRIQGHTDTQYF.

This clonotype was seen at least ten times. The CDR3 nucleotides read TGTGCCAGCACCGACGGACCCCAGGGGTTCTTC. Translation: CASTDGPQGFF. The V and J genes are TRBV28 and TRBJ2-1; the D gene is possibly TRBD1 (5 bases). CDR1 and CDR2 from the germline V gene are MDHEN and SYDVKM. The germline V and J ends were trimmed by 7 bases and 15 bases, with 16 bases remaining between them. The CDR3 covers 11 residues.

This clonotype was observed at least ten times. The chain recombines TRBV7-2 with TRBJ2-5; D not certain. Trimming removed 1 base at V and 1 base at J, with 7 bases between. Per the germline V gene, CDR1 is SGHTA and CDR2 is FQGNSA. CDR3 size: 14 residues. The CDR3 spells CASSLDNSQETQYF. DNA for the CDR3: TGTGCCAGCAGCTTAGATAACAGCCAAGAGACCCAGTACTTC.

This clonotype was observed a handful of times. This chain joins TRBV20-1 and TRBJ2-5, with TRBD2 matching over 12 bases. The CDR3 is 15 residues long. Looked up from germline, CDR1 is DFQATT and CDR2 is SNEGSKA (reference sequence). V trimming: 6 bases; J trimming: 5 bases; junction bases outside the gene matches: 10. The CDR3 DNA sequence: TGCAGTGCGAGCCGACTAGCGGGGGCGTTGGAGACCCAGTACTTC. Translating it yields CSASRLAGALETQYF.

This clonotype showed up many times. The chain joins TRBV20-1 to TRBJ2-5; the D is unclear. Trimming took 0 bases from V and 3 from J, leaving 8 bases between them. CDR3 size: 13 residues. The germline gives CDR1 DFQATT, CDR2 SNEGSKA (reference sequence). The CDR3 nucleotides read TGCAGTGCTAGAGATAGTAGCAAAGAGACCCAGTACTTC. Translating it yields CSARDSSKETQYF.

V gene TRBV12-3 or TRBV12-4 combines with J gene TRBJ1-1, with D maybe TRBD1 (6 bases). This CDR3 region has 13 residues. The V gene lost 5 bases and the J gene lost 0 bases, with 7 bases spanning the gap. For the CDR3, the DNA is TGTGCCAGCAGTACAGGGATGAACACTGAAGCTTTCTTT. Translated, it gives CASSTGMNTEAFF.

This chain joins TRBV10-3 and TRBJ1-2; 8 bases are a match to TRBD1. The germline gives CDR1 ENHRY, CDR2 SYGVKD. This CDR3 region has 15 residues. V shed 2 bases and J 6 bases; nucleotides not matched to a gene: 8. CDR3 protein: CAISERPGGTDGYTF. CDR3 coding DNA: TGTGCCATCAGTGAGAGACCAGGGGGCACCGATGGCTACACCTTC.

V gene TRBV20-1 combines with J gene TRBJ2-3; D ambiguous. The V end was cut by 0 bases, the J end by 1 base, with 11 bases between. Germline V gives CDR1 DFQATT, CDR2 SNEGSKA (reference sequence). The CDR3 sequence is 15 residues long. For the CDR3, the DNA is TGCAGTGCTAGAGATTCCCGGGTAGGCACAGATACGCAGTATTTT. It specifies CSARDSRVGTDTQYF.

This clonotype was observed a handful of times. This chain links TRBV6-1 with TRBJ2-7; no definite D call. This CDR3 comprises 14 residues. V lost 2 bases to trimming and J lost 6 bases, with 14 bases between them. The germline gives CDR1 MNHNS, CDR2 SASEGT. The CDR3 spells CASSEMDRLVEQYF. The DNA for the CDR3 is TGTGCCAGCAGTGAAATGGACCGTTTGGTCGAGCAGTACTTC.

This chain connects TRBV12-3 or TRBV12-4 to TRBJ1-2; no definite D call. The CDR3 totals 12 residues. The V and J ends lost 3 bases and 1 base respectively, with 3 bases between them. CDR3 bases: TGTGCCAGCAGTTTTTATAACTATGGCTACACCTTC. Its translation: CASSFYNYGYTF.

This clonotype was seen only a few times. V and J are TRBV3-1 and TRBJ2-5; D is ambiguous. The V gene's germline CDR1 is LGHDT and CDR2 YNNKEL (reference sequence). The CDR3 consists of 16 residues. The V end was cut by 4 bases, the J end by 1 base, with 16 bases between. Here the CDR3 reads CASSRGNAIPQETQYF. CDR3 in DNA: TGTGCCAGCAGCCGGGGAAACGCGATCCCCCAAGAGACCCAGTACTTC.

This clonotype was found many times. The gene calls are TRBV20-1 and TRBJ1-1, with a tentative D call TRBD1 (5 bases). Germline V gene sequence: CDR1 DFQATT, CDR2 SNEGSKA (reference sequence). The CDR3 totals 13 residues. Trimming left V 6 bases short and J 0 bases short, with 11 bases between. The CDR3 bases are TGCAGTGCCAGACAGACCATGAACACTGAAGCTTTCTTT. Encoded protein: CSARQTMNTEAFF.

There are many counts of this clonotype. The chain carries TRBV12-3 or TRBV12-4 and TRBJ2-1; possibly TRBD2 for D (8 bases). The CDR3 covers 15 residues. The germline V and J ends were trimmed by 5 bases and 7 bases, with 18 bases remaining between them. CDR3 DNA: TGTGCCAGCAGTCCCCCGGGAGGGGGCCTAAATGAGCAGTTCTTC. This translates into CASSPPGGGLNEQFF.

There are many counts of this clonotype. This sequence joins TRBV4-2 and TRBJ1-4, with D hard to call. Trimming shortened V by 6 bases and J by 8 bases, and 10 bases separated the two germline ends. This CDR3 has 12 residues. The germline gives CDR1 LGHNA, CDR2 YNFKEQ. In DNA form, the CDR3 reads TGTGCCAGCAGTAATAGAGGGGAAAAACTGTTTTTT. It yields the protein CASSNRGEKLFF.

The genes are TRBV20-1 and TRBJ1-2; 8 nucleotides align to TRBD1. The CDR3 length is 12 residues. The V gene end was trimmed by 3 bases and the J gene end by 14 bases; junction bases not matched to a gene: 11. CDR1 DFQATT and CDR2 SNEGSKA come from the germline V gene (reference sequence). CDR3 coding DNA: TGCAGTGCTAGGGGACAGGCGGCTACAGGGACCTTC. The encoded protein is CSARGQAATGTF.

This clonotype has a handful of counts. CDR3 DNA: TGCAGTGCTAGGACCCAGCGGGGGAGCACAGATACGCAGTATTTT. Translating it yields CSARTQRGSTDTQYF. This chain uses TRBV20-1 with TRBJ2-3; 8 nucleotides match TRBD2. The germline CDR1 and CDR2 sequences are DFQATT and SNEGSKA (reference sequence). This CDR3 spans 15 amino acids. Unmatched junction bases numbered 5, after V lost 3 bases and J lost 0 bases.

V gene TRBV5-6 combines with J gene TRBJ2-3; the D gene is possibly TRBD2 (7 bases). Deletions cut 3 bases from V and 3 bases from J, with 17 bases between. The length of the CDR3 is 16 residues. Germline V gives CDR1 SGHDT, CDR2 YYEEEE. Here the CDR3 DNA reads TGTGCCAGCAGCTGGGTCGGCGGGGGCGAGACAGATACGCAGTATTTT. The encoded protein is CASSWVGGGETDTQYF.

In its sample, this clonotype was seen many times. CDR3 nucleotides: TGTGCCATCAGTGCGACCGACTCGTCCCGGACACGCACAGATACGCAGTATTTT. As protein: CAISATDSSRTRTDTQYF. The chain uses TRBV10-3 and TRBJ2-3, with D maybe TRBD1 (5 bases). The V end was cut by 4 bases, the J end by 1 base, with 21 bases between. The CDR3 extends over 18 amino acids. Germline values: CDR1 ENHRY, CDR2 SYGVKD.

The chain recombines TRBV28 with TRBJ2-5, with D hard to call. The CDR3 extends over 14 amino acids. The germline V gene has CDR1 MDHEN and CDR2 SYDVKM. V was trimmed by 2 bases and J by 1 base, leaving 8 bases between them. CDR3 nucleotides: TGTGCCAGCAGTTTAAGGATACGCCAAGAGACCCAGTACTTC. Translation gives CASSLRIRQETQYF.

This clonotype was seen ten or more times. The J gene is TRBJ2-2, the V gene TRBV24-1, with 8 bases identical to TRBD1. Germline CDR1 is KGHDR and CDR2 is SFDVKD. The V and J ends lost 1 base and 3 bases, in that order; junction bases with no gene match: 6. This CDR3 spans 17 amino acids. The CDR3 DNA is TGTGCCACCAGTGATTTTGGCAGGGGGCTCGACACCGGGGAGCTGTTTTTT. It yields the protein CATSDFGRGLDTGELFF.

This clonotype was observed at least ten times. The rearrangement uses TRBV20-1 and TRBJ2-1; unclear D gene. V was trimmed by 1 base and J by 9 bases, leaving 4 bases between them. The CDR3 loop spans 10 amino acids. The germline gives CDR1 DFQATT, CDR2 SNEGSKA (reference sequence). The CDR3 is CSARVVEQFF. CDR3 bases: TGCAGTGCTAGAGTGGTTGAGCAGTTCTTC.

The chain links TRBV20-1 to TRBJ2-5; possible D gene TRBD2, 5 bases. V was pared by 5 bases and J by 0 bases, with 13 bases between. CDR1 DFQATT and CDR2 SNEGSKA come from the germline V gene (reference sequence). The CDR3 covers 14 residues. This CDR3 reads CSARTRRHQETQYF. CDR3 nucleotide sequence: TGCAGTGCTCGGACTCGAAGGCACCAAGAGACCCAGTACTTC.

The chain carries TRBV12-3 or TRBV12-4 and TRBJ2-7; D not certain. CDR3 length: 13 residues. The V and J ends lost 4 bases and 3 bases respectively, with 10 bases between them. DNA for the CDR3: TGTGCCAGCAGTTCGGGTCTTCACTACGAGCAGTACTTC. It encodes CASSSGLHYEQYF.

The chain uses TRBV20-1 and TRBJ1-2; 8 bases are a match to TRBD1. The junction had 5 bases not matched to a gene; V was cut back by 0 bases and J by 8 bases. Germline V gene lookup returns CDR1 DFQATT and CDR2 SNEGSKA (reference sequence). This CDR3 region has 13 residues. The CDR3 reads CSARDRGRGGYTF. The CDR3 nucleotides are TGCAGTGCTAGAGACAGGGGGCGCGGGGGCTACACCTTC.

This clonotype was seen only a few times. The chain recombines TRBV5-5 with TRBJ2-5; tentatively, D is TRBD1 (7 bases). The CDR3 spans 13 residues. V was trimmed by 5 bases and J by 5 bases, leaving 13 bases between them. Germline loops: CDR1 SGHKS, CDR2 YYEKEE (reference sequence). CDR3 in amino acids: CASREGTDETQYF. The CDR3 DNA sequence: TGTGCCAGCAGGGAGGGGACAGATGAGACCCAGTACTTC.